This T cell receptor (beta chain) was recovered during a study of blood T cell repertoires in COVID-19. Study summary: COVID-19 samples from acute and convalescent phases originated in the United States, Italy and Spain. The cDNA or gDNA used as material had been derived from T cells, B-cell-depleted T cells, or PBMCs.

Authors' analysis steps: Amplifying reference gene primers gave estimates of nucleated cell counts. Generated by immunoSEQ multiplex PCR, the TCRdb table keeps only in-frame clones and is missing some. The V and J calls and clone size come from that table; D and trimming were worked out from the DNA. The table includes 250,000 to 300,000 clones, about 88% detected once. Germline loops: CDR1 LGHDT, CDR2 YNNKEL (reference sequence). This CDR3 comprises 13 residues. The ends were cut back, 6 bases at V and 5 bases at J, with 13 bases in the middle. Individuals drawn from 24 US areas were roughly 18 to 100 years old.

V usage is TRBV3-1 (or the pseudogene TRBV3-2) and J usage is TRBJ1-2, with D possibly TRBD1 on 6 matching bases. The specimen sequenced was PBMCs or T cells enriched from blood (not recorded which). This clonotype was obtained from a man aged 30 to 45 with acute COVID-19. CDR3 nucleotides: TGTGCCAGCAGTCTCAGGACAGTATATGGCTACACCTTC. Its translation is CASSLRTVYGYTF.